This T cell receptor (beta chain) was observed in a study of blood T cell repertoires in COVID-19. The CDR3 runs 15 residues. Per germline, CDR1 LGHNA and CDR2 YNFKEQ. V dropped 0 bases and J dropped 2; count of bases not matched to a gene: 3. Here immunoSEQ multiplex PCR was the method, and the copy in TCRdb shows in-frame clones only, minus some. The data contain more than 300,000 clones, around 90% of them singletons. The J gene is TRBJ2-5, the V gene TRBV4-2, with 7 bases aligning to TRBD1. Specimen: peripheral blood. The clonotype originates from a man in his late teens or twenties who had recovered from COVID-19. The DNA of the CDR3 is TGTGCCAGCAGCCAAGAAGGCAGGGGGCAAGAGACCCAGTACTTC. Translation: CASSQEGRGQETQYF.